This T cell receptor (beta chain) was observed in a study of T cell responses to AZD1222 COVID-19 vaccine (dated by TCRdb to the early 2020s). In terms of the full investigation: A total of over 230 trial participants underwent TCR sequencing, of whom about 200 had received two doses of AZD1222 and roughly 26 had received two doses of the MenACWY control vaccine. Trial participants were enrolled into age subgroups of 18-55, 56-69 and 70-plus years, which contained roughly 150, 30 and 60 TCR-sequenced participants, respectively. Study-wide conclusions, independent of this receptor: After two AZD1222 doses, spike-specific TCR breadth and depth were significantly higher than at day 0 and than in MenACWY recipients. The 56-69-year group was small, and its depth increase did not reach significance, likely because of low power. Reportedly, almost half of the unique spike-specific TCRs recognized epitopes lying outside the regions that are mutated in the B.1.351 and B.1.1.7 variants. Because no samples from the day 14 peak response were available, repertoires could be characterized only after the peak T cell response. Conclusions about previously exposed vaccinees are limited because only 5 or 6 AZD1222 recipients were SARS-CoV-2 seropositive at baseline. Most participants were white British and females outnumbered males, and the authors suggested that clonal diversity may have been underestimated. The vaccine-associated CD4 TCRs covered the entire spike protein, and the dominant responses fell in regions 160-218 and 743-854.

The germline V gene gives CDR1 as SGHVS and CDR2 as FNYEAQ. Here V drops 1 base and J drops 7 bases, and the junction holds 5 bases not matched to any gene. From the cysteine through the phenylalanine, the CDR3 covers 15 amino acids. Only the CDR3 DNA stays, 45 bases, in frame from base 1. The CDR3 regions of human TCRbeta chains were analyzed by immunosequencing. In the authors' own workflow: Repertoire TCRs were checked for matches against a reference library of SARS-CoV-2-specific TCRs that had been generated using the MIRA antigen-specificity platform. Breadth was defined as the fraction of unique TCRs that were SARS-CoV-2-associated. Depth was defined as the fraction of total T cells that were SARS-CoV-2-associated. Using the MIRA data, each spike-specific TCR was assigned both to the spike region to which the TCR was reactive and to a CD4 or CD8 class. Log10-transformed breadth and depth values were compared by one-way ANOVA with Sidak's multiple comparisons tests. TCRdb re-hosts the immuneACCESS table, in-frame sequences only. Its copies lack some clones; in the studies checked, an unresolved V gene accounts for under half of them, and the cause for the rest is not known. V and J calls plus clone size are reproduced from that table; the DNA served to infer D and trimming. The sample has approximately 300,000 clones on record, 90% to 95% of them singletons. Of the sample, 0.55% falls within the top ten clones.

The label giving this sample's time point can be read as: about 28 days (+/-7) after the second vaccine dose. Because spike-specific TCR depth and breadth did not differ between the two schedules, AZD1222 recipients who got a second dose at roughly 4 weeks were pooled with those who got a second dose at roughly 12 weeks. Samples from vaccinated people were obtained from the UK trials COV001 and COV002, which included a single-blind randomized controlled phase 2/3 trial of AZD1222 (ChAdOx1 nCoV-19) in healthy adults. For TCRbeta chain sequencing, PBMC samples were collected from trial participants at day 0 and at day 28 after the second dose. Of note for this clone: Its antigen target is currently unknown. No base-level quality is on record; no much larger clone is a single base apart.

The specimen comprised peripheral blood, sampled 28 days after the second AZD1222 dose. The TCR originated in an adult who received the AZD1222 COVID-19 vaccine. Recombination linked TRBV7-6 to TRBJ2-1, and TRBD1 aligns with 9 junction nucleotides. The nucleotide sequence reads as follows: TGTGCCAGCAGCTTAGACGACAGGGGGTGGAATGAGCAGTTCTTC. Protein translation: CASSLDDRGWNEQFF.